This is a list of T cell receptor beta chains from one sample in a study of early stage breast cancer tumors. Sequencing used immunoSEQ multiplex PCR; TCRdb keeps in-frame clones, though not all of them. The sample holds tens of thousands of clones, 72% seen once. What was sequenced was blood. These receptors were obtained from a person between 50 and 60 years old with breast cancer. Both conserved end residues are part of each CDR3. Each record gives: J gene, V gene, CDR3 protein.

j_gene: TRBJ2-3; v_gene: TRBV19; CDR3aa: CASSIGAGGPGTQYF
j_gene: TRBJ2-7; v_gene: TRBV6-1; CDR3aa: CASRSYGGTYEQYF
j_gene: TRBJ1-4; v_gene: TRBV5-1; CDR3aa: CASSLVAGREKLFF
j_gene: TRBJ2-4; v_gene: TRBV7-2; CDR3aa: CASSTTRDINIQYF
j_gene: TRBJ2-3; v_gene: TRBV5-4; CDR3aa: CASSGGASPKTDTQYF
j_gene: TRBJ2-1; v_gene: TRBV19; CDR3aa: CASSITGGTYNEQFF
j_gene: TRBJ1-5; v_gene: TRBV2; CDR3aa: CASRGQGNQPQHF
j_gene: TRBJ2-7; v_gene: TRBV19; CDR3aa: CASSKGSSAAYEQYF
j_gene: TRBJ2-3; v_gene: TRBV30; CDR3aa: CAWRGLAGGGSLADTQYF
j_gene: TRBJ2-3; v_gene: TRBV6-5; CDR3aa: CASSLAGRTDTQYF
j_gene: TRBJ1-5; v_gene: TRBV12-5; CDR3aa: CASGPKKGMSNQPQHF
j_gene: TRBJ1-3; v_gene: TRBV6-1; CDR3aa: CASHPSSGNTIYF
j_gene: TRBJ1-5; v_gene: TRBV25-1; CDR3aa: CASSEAEGEPQHF
j_gene: TRBJ1-5; v_gene: TRBV7-3; CDR3aa: CASSSMITRGQGRQPQHF
j_gene: TRBJ2-2; v_gene: TRBV7-7; CDR3aa: CASSSLVGGTGELFF
j_gene: TRBJ1-4; v_gene: TRBV28; CDR3aa: CASSLGTGLDEKLFF
j_gene: TRBJ2-7; v_gene: TRBV20-1; CDR3aa: CSARSAYEQYF
j_gene: TRBJ2-1; v_gene: TRBV4-2; CDR3aa: CASSQGTSGSHNEQFF
j_gene: TRBJ2-7; v_gene: TRBV27; CDR3aa: CASSYFSGTGAYEQYF
j_gene: TRBJ2-3; v_gene: TRBV19; CDR3aa: CASSMPSGNTDTQYF
j_gene: TRBJ1-2; v_gene: TRBV18; CDR3aa: CASSPGGDGYGYTF
j_gene: TRBJ2-1; v_gene: TRBV7-9; CDR3aa: CASSPWERELDEQFF
j_gene: TRBJ2-5; v_gene: TRBV18; CDR3aa: CASSRGPRQVETQYF
j_gene: TRBJ2-2; v_gene: TRBV4-2; CDR3aa: CASSQGTERTGELFF
j_gene: TRBJ2-5; v_gene: TRBV7-9; CDR3aa: CASSLSWTEETQYF
j_gene: TRBJ2-1; v_gene: TRBV6-5; CDR3aa: CASSSPLDRRNEQFF
j_gene: TRBJ1-2; v_gene: TRBV7-9; CDR3aa: CASSHPGGLNYGYTF
j_gene: TRBJ1-3; v_gene: TRBV15; CDR3aa: CATSRATGASGNTIYF
j_gene: TRBJ1-1; v_gene: TRBV11-2; CDR3aa: CASSLDRGWGEAFF
j_gene: TRBJ2-3; v_gene: TRBV5-1; CDR3aa: CASSSLRDRLTDTQYF
j_gene: TRBJ2-7; v_gene: TRBV28; CDR3aa: CASSPGNGYEQYF
j_gene: TRBJ1-5; v_gene: TRBV7-9; CDR3aa: CASRFRPSVDQPQHF
j_gene: TRBJ2-3; v_gene: TRBV7-8; CDR3aa: CATMAGAFVDTQYF
j_gene: TRBJ1-1; v_gene: TRBV30; CDR3aa: CAWGKDSLNTEAFF
j_gene: TRBJ1-2; v_gene: TRBV18; CDR3aa: CASSPRPGQGKKGYTF
j_gene: TRBJ1-2; v_gene: TRBV29-1; CDR3aa: CSVEGAPFHGYTF
j_gene: TRBJ2-2; v_gene: TRBV30; CDR3aa: CACRGLSITGELFF
j_gene: TRBJ2-1; v_gene: TRBV19; CDR3aa: CASSIAGEAYNEQFF
j_gene: TRBJ2-3; v_gene: TRBV7-3; CDR3aa: CASSSFSGGTDTQYF